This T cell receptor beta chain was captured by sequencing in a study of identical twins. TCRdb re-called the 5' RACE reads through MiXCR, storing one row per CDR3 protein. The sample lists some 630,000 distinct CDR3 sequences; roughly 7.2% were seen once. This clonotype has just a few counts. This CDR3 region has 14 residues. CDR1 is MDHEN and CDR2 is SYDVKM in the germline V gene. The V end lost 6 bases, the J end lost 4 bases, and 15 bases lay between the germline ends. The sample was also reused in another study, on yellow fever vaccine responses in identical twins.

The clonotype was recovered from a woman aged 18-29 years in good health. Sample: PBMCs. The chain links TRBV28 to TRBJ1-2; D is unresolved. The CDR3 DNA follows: TGTGCCAGCAGCCCCCTGGAGACGGTCTATGGCTACACCTTC. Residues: CASSPLETVYGYTF.